This T cell receptor beta chain was observed in a study of shared clonotypes between healthy human individuals. Running of the assay took place at deep level. The data were produced by immunoSEQ multiplex PCR, yet TCRdb's version contains in-frame clones alone and is incomplete. The sample comprises millions of clones, 85% to 95% of which are singletons, and approximately 0.4% rests with the top ten. The CDR3 spans 15 residues. CDR1 is SGHDT, CDR2 YYEEEE, per germline. The V gene lost 2 bases and the J gene lost 2 bases, with 12 bases spanning the gap. The V and J genes are TRBV5-6 and TRBJ2-3; D call uncertain. The receptor's source is a young man in good health. Some clones in this sample may be carry-over from other donors' samples. The sequenced material came from naive CD4+ T cells from PBMCs. Specified subset: CD45RA+ positively selected. As DNA, the CDR3 is TGTGCCAGCAGCTTCATAGCCGCTAACACAGATACGCAGTATTTT. Protein sequence: CASSFIAANTDTQYF. Full variable domain (outside the CDR3, taken from reference TRBV5-6 and TRBJ2-3): DAGVTQSPTHLIKTRGQQVTLRCSPKSGHDTVSWYQQALGQGPQFIFQYYEEEERQRGNFPDRFSGHQFPNYSSELNVNALLLGDSALYLCASSFIAANTDTQYFGPGTRLTVL.